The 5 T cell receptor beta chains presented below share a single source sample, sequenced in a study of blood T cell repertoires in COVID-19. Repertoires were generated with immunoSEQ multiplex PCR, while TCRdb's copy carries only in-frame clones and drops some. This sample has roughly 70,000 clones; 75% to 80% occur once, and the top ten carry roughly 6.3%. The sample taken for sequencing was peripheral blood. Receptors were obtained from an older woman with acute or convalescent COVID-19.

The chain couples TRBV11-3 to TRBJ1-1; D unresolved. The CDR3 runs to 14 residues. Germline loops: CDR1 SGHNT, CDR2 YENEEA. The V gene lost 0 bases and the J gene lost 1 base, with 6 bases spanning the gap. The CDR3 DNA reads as TGTGCCAGCAGCTTAGATTCGGGGAACACTGAAGCTTTCTTT. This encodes CASSLDSGNTEAFF. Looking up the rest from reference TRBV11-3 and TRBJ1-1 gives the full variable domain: EAGVVQSPRYKIIEKKQPVAFWCNPISGHNTLYWYLQNLGQGPELLIRYENEEAVDDSQLPKDRFSAERLKGVDSTLKIQPAELGDSAVYLCASSLDSGNTEAFFGQGTRLTVV.

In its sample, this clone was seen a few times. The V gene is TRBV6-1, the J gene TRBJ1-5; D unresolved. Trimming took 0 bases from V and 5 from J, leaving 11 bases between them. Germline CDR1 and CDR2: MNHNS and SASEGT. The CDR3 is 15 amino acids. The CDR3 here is CASSEAGGMYQPQHF. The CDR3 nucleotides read TGTGCCAGCAGTGAAGCTGGAGGTATGTATCAGCCCCAGCATTTT.

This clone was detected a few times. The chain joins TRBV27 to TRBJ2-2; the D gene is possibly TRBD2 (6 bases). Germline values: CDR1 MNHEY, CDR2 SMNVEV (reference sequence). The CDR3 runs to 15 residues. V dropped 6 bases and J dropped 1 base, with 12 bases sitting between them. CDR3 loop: CASRMAGLNTGELFF. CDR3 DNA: TGTGCCAGCAGAATGGCGGGACTGAACACCGGGGAGCTGTTTTTT.

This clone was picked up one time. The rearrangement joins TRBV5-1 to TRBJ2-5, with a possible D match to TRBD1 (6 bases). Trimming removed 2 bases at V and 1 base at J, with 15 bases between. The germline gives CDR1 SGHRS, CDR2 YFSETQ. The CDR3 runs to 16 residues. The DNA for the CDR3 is TGCGCCAGCAGCTTATATACAGGGTCCGGCCAAGAGACCCAGTACTTC. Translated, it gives CASSLYTGSGQETQYF.

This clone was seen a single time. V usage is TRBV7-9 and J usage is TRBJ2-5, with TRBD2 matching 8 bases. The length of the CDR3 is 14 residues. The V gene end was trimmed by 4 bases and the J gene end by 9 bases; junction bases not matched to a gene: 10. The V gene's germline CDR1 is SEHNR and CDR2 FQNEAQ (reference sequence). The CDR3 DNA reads TGTGCCAGCAGCTCCTCCGGGACTAGTACGGCCCAGTACTTC. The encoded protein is CASSSSGTSTAQYF.